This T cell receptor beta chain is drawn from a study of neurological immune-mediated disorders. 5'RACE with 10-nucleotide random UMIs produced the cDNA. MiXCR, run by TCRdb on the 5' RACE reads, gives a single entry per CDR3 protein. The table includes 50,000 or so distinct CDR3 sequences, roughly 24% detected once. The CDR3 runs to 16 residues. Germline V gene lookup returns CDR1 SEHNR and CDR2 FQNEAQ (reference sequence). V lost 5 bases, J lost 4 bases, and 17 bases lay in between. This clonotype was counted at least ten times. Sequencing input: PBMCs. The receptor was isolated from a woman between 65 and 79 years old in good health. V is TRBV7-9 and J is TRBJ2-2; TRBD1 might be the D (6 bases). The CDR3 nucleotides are TGTGCCAGCAGCACCGCTTCCGGGACACTCACCGGGGAGCTGTTTTTT. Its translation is CASSTASGTLTGELFF. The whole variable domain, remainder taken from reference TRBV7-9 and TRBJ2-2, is DTGVSQNPRHKITKRGQNVTFRCDPISEHNRLYWYRQTLGQGPEFLTYFQNEAQLEKSRLLSDRFSAERPKGSFSTLEIQRTEQGDSAMYLCASSTASGTLTGELFFGEGSRLTVL.